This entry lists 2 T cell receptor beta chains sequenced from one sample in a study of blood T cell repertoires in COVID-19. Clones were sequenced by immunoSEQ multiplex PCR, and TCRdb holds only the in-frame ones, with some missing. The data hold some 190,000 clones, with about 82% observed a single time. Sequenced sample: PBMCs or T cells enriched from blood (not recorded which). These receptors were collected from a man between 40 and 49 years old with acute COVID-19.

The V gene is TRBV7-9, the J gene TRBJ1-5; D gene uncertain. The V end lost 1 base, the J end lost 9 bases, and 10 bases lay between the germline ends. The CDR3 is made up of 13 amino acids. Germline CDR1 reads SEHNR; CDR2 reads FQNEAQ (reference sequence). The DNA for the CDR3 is TGTGCCAGCAGCTTAGATGCGGCCCGGCCCCAGCATTTT. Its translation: CASSLDAARPQHF.

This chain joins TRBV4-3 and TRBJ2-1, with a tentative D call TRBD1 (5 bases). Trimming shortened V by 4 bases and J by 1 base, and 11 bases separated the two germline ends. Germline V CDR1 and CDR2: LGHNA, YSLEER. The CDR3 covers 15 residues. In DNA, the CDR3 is TGCGCCAGCAGCCCAGGGTTTGGGTCCTACAATGAGCAGTTCTTC. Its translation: CASSPGFGSYNEQFF.